The 15 T cell receptor beta chains in this list originate from one sample, sequenced in a study of T cells in Graves' hyperthyroidism and ophthalmopathy. Regions amplified from RNA transcripts were the TCR beta CDR3 regions. RT-PCR in the first round (using the HTBI primer set) targeted the TCR CDR3. TCRdb processed the multiplex PCR reads anew with MiXCR; each CDR3 protein has one entry. In the table there are about 590,000 distinct CDR3 sequences, less than 20% of which are singletons. The sample taken for sequencing was blood. The receptors were gathered from a young woman with Graves' hyperthyroidism.

Written as DNA, the CDR3 is TGTGCCATCAGTGAGCGGACAGAGGCCTCCGAGCAGTACTTC. Protein sequence: CAISERTEASEQYF. The chain carries TRBV10-3 and TRBJ2-7, with a weak D call TRBD1 (6 bases). This CDR3 has 14 amino acids. The germline V gene encodes CDR1 ENHRY and CDR2 SYGVKD. The germline V and J ends were trimmed by 2 bases and 6 bases, with 14 bases remaining between them.

The chain joins TRBV10-3 to TRBJ2-7; 7 positions match TRBD2. Per the germline V gene, CDR1 is ENHRY and CDR2 is SYGVKD. J lost 0 bases, V lost 5 bases, and 13 bases had no gene match. The CDR3 loop spans 17 amino acids. This CDR3 is CAISHQAGPDISYEQYF. DNA of the CDR3: TGTGCCATCAGTCATCAAGCGGGACCCGACATCTCCTACGAGCAGTACTTC.

This rearrangement joins TRBV28 to TRBJ1-4; D unclear. Trimming took 1 base from V and 8 from J, leaving 20 bases between them. Germline loops: CDR1 MDHEN, CDR2 SYDVKM. The CDR3 runs to 17 residues. Written as DNA, the CDR3 is TGTGCCAGCAGTTTATTGGCCCGACGATCCTATAGCGAAAAACTGTTTTTT. Translating gives CASSLLARRSYSEKLFF. The variable domain in full, with the rest retrieved from reference TRBV28 and TRBJ1-4, is DVKVTQSSRYLVKRTGEKVFLECVQDMDHENMFWYRQDPGLGLRLIYFSYDVKMKEKGDIPEGYSVSREKKERFSLILESASTNQTSMYLCASSLLARRSYSEKLFFGSGTQLSVL.

The table lists this clonotype with many counts. This chain connects TRBV30 to TRBJ1-2; 9 positions agree with TRBD1. Trimming cost V 0 bases and J 4 bases; bases outside gene matches: 6. There are 15 residues in the CDR3. CDR1 GTSNPN and CDR2 SVGIG come from the germline V gene (reference sequence). CDR3 nucleotide sequence: TGTGCCTGGAGTGTCCCTACAGGGGGCGCCTATGGCTACACCTTC. Translating it yields CAWSVPTGGAYGYTF.

This clonotype came up a few times. The rearrangement uses TRBV12-3 or TRBV12-4 and TRBJ2-2; 9 bases are a match to TRBD2. Trimming took 1 base from V and 1 from J; bases not matched to a gene: 7. The CDR3 covers 18 residues. The DNA of the CDR3 is TGTGCCAGCAGTTTAGGAACGGGAGCGGGAGGGAACACCGGGGAGCTGTTTTTT. Its protein is CASSLGTGAGGNTGELFF.

This clonotype has a count of ten or more. The genes are TRBV6-5 and TRBJ1-1; no reliable D call. Germline lookup yields CDR1 MNHEY and CDR2 SVGAGI. The V end lost 2 bases, the J end lost 6 bases, and 19 bases lay between the germline ends. The CDR3 is 16 amino acids. The CDR3 DNA reads as TGTGCCAGCAGTTACCCACCTGGAGGGTTGAGGGCTGAAGCTTTCTTT. It yields the protein CASSYPPGGLRAEAFF.

This clonotype was seen more than once but under ten times. The chain is built from TRBV10-3 and TRBJ2-1; 8 nucleotides match TRBD2. J lost 12 bases, V lost 0 bases, and 10 bases had no gene match. The length of the CDR3 is 15 residues. CDR1 ENHRY and CDR2 SYGVKD come from the germline V gene. The DNA for the CDR3 is TGTGCCATCAGTGAGTCGACAAGCGGGAGAAGCCGGCAGTTCTTC. This translates into CAISESTSGRSRQFF.

The table lists this clonotype with many counts. The CDR3 loop is CSAGSGRETDTQYF. Written as DNA, the CDR3 is TGCAGTGCTGGTAGCGGGAGGGAAACAGATACGCAGTATTTT. The chain is built from TRBV20-1 and TRBJ2-3; TRBD2 aligns across 11 bases. Germline CDR1 and CDR2: DFQATT and SNEGSKA (reference sequence). Germline trimming cut 5 bases from V and 3 bases from J; bases unmatched to any gene: 4. This CDR3 has 14 amino acids.

This clonotype was seen only a few times. The rearrangement uses TRBV19 and TRBJ1-1; D remains ambiguous. Germline V gene data show CDR1 as LNHDA and CDR2 as SQIVND (reference sequence). This CDR3 comprises 14 residues. Trimming removed 3 bases at V and 5 bases at J, with 13 bases between. The CDR3 sequence is CASSMQGLSTEAFF. CDR3 coding DNA: TGTGCCAGTAGTATGCAAGGCCTAAGTACTGAAGCTTTCTTT.

This chain uses TRBV9 with TRBJ2-5; 7 bases agree with TRBD2. The CDR3 is 16 amino acids. Germline assignment: CDR1 SGDLS and CDR2 YYNGEE. V shed 3 bases, J shed 5 bases, and the junction held 13 bases outside the gene matches. The CDR3 sequence is CASSETLSGRGETQYF. The CDR3 DNA sequence: TGTGCCAGCAGCGAGACCCTTAGCGGGCGCGGGGAGACCCAGTACTTC. Together with reference TRBV9 and TRBJ2-5, the CDR3 gives the full variable domain: DSGVTQTPKHLITATGQRVTLRCSPRSGDLSVYWYQQSLDQGLQFLIQYYNGEERAKGNILERFSAQQFPDLHSELNLSSLELGDSALYFCASSETLSGRGETQYFGPGTRLLVL.

This clonotype has a count of ten or more. The V gene is TRBV2, the J gene TRBJ2-1; maybe TRBD2 (5 bases). Looked up from germline, CDR1 is SNHLY and CDR2 is FYNNEI. CDR3 length: 15 residues. Deletions cut 8 bases from V and 7 bases from J, with 21 bases between. The CDR3 region has the DNA TGTGCCAGCTCCCCAGGACTGACACCCCTGAATGAGCAGTTCTTC. Protein: CASSPGLTPLNEQFF.

This clonotype was seen ten or more times. V and J are TRBV3-1 and TRBJ2-7; D is possibly TRBD1 or TRBD2 (5 bases each). V was trimmed by 0 bases and J by 6 bases, leaving 9 bases between them. Germline V lookup: CDR1 LGHDT, CDR2 YNNKEL (reference sequence). The CDR3 runs to 13 residues. CDR3 protein: CASSQDGGREQYF. CDR3 coding DNA: TGTGCCAGCAGCCAAGATGGGGGACGCGAGCAGTACTTC.

V gene TRBV5-1 combines with J gene TRBJ1-4; perhaps TRBD1 as D (5 bases). Trimming took 0 bases from V and 3 from J, leaving 9 bases between them. This CDR3 comprises 15 residues. Germline V CDR1 and CDR2: SGHRS, YFSETQ. The CDR3 DNA reads TGCGCCAGCAGCTTGGAGTGGGGGGCTAATGAAAAACTGTTTTTT. Translating it yields CASSLEWGANEKLFF.

This clonotype was recorded many times. The CDR3 is CASRPISGTSYNEQFF. The CDR3 bases are TGTGCCAGCAGGCCGATAAGCGGGACCTCATACAATGAGCAGTTCTTC. V usage is TRBV27 and J usage is TRBJ2-1; 7 bases line up with TRBD2. Per the germline V gene, CDR1 is MNHEY and CDR2 is SMNVEV (reference sequence). The V segment lost 6 bases and the J segment 4 bases; nucleotides outside the gene matches: 12. The CDR3 consists of 16 residues.

This clonotype was seen ten or more times. The V call is TRBV2, the J call TRBJ2-2; D unresolved. The V gene lost 2 bases and the J gene lost 1 base, with 5 bases spanning the gap. This CDR3 region has 14 residues. CDR1 and CDR2 (germline): SNHLY, FYNNEI. Here the CDR3 reads CASSERLNTGELFF. The CDR3 nucleotides read TGTGCCAGCAGTGAACGGCTGAACACCGGGGAGCTGTTTTTT. The variable domain in full, with the rest retrieved from reference TRBV2 and TRBJ2-2, is EPEVTQTPSHQVTQMGQEVILRCVPISNHLYFYWYRQILGQKVEFLVSFYNNEISEKSEIFDDQFSVERPDGSNFTLKIRSTKLEDSAMYFCASSERLNTGELFFGEGSRLTVL.